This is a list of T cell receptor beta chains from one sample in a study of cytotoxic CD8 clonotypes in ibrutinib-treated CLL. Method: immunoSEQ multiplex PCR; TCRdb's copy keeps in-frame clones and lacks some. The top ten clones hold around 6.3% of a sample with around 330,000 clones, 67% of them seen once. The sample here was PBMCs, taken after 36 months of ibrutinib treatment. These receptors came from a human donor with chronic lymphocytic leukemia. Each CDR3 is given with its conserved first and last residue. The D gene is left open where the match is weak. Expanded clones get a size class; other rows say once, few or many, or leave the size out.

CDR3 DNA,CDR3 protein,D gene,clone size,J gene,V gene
TGTGCCAGCAGAGGTAGTCCCTACTACAATGAGCAGTTCTTC,CASRGSPYYNEQFF,NA,NA,TRBJ2-1,TRBV6-5
TGTGCCAGCAGCTCTATCAGTCTAGTGGAGTTCTTC,CASSSISLVEFF,NA,NA,TRBJ2-1,TRBV7-9
TGCGCCAGCAGCTTTGCAGGACCCTACGAGCAGTACTTC,CASSFAGPYEQYF,NA,few,TRBJ2-7,TRBV5-1
TGTGCCAGCAGCTTAGGACAGGGAGCTCTACAAGAGACCCAGTACTTC,CASSLGQGALQETQYF,TRBD1,NA,TRBJ2-5,TRBV11-2
TGTGCCAGTAGTATCACTAGCGGGAGGGACTACGAGCAGTACTTC,CASSITSGRDYEQYF,TRBD2,NA,TRBJ2-7,TRBV19
TGTGCCAGCAGCTTGATAGGGTTCTACGAGCAGTACTTC,CASSLIGFYEQYF,NA,once,TRBJ2-7,TRBV13
TGTGCCATTCAATTTAAAAATCGACAGGGGGAGGAAAAACTGTTTTTT,CAIQFKNRQGEEKLFF,TRBD1,NA,TRBJ1-4,TRBV10-3
TGTGCCAGCAGCTTAAAAGTTGTGGAGAACACTGAAGCTTTCTTT,CASSLKVVENTEAFF,NA,NA,TRBJ1-1,TRBV7-9
TGTGCCAGCAGCGTAGGTGGAGGGTCTCTGGAAAAACTGTTTTTT,CASSVGGGSLEKLFF,NA,NA,TRBJ1-4,TRBV9
TGTGCCAGCAGCCCAGTAGCGGGAGGGCCGAACAATGAGCAGTTCTTC,CASSPVAGGPNNEQFF,TRBD2,NA,TRBJ2-1,TRBV5-6
TGTGCCAGCAGTCCCTATGGGACAGGGCGTACTGAAGCTTTCTTT,CASSPYGTGRTEAFF,TRBD1,NA,TRBJ1-1,TRBV28
TGTGCCATCGCTGGACTAGCGGGAGGGACCTACGAGCAGTACTTC,CAIAGLAGGTYEQYF,TRBD2,NA,TRBJ2-7,TRBV10-3
TGTGCCACCAGCCGCGCCACAGATACGCAGTATTTT,CATSRATDTQYF,NA,NA,TRBJ2-3,TRBV15